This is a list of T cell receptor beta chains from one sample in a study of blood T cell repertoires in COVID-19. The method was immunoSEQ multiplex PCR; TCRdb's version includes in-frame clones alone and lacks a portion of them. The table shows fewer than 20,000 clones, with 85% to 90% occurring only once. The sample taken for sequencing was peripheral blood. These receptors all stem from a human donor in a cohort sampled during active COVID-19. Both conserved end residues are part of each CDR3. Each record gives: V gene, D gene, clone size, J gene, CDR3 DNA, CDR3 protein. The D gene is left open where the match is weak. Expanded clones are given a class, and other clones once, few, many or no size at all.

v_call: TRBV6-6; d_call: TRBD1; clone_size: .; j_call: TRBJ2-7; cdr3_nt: TGTGCCAGCAGTAGATCGCCGGGACAGAACGAGCAGTACTTC; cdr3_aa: CASSRSPGQNEQYF
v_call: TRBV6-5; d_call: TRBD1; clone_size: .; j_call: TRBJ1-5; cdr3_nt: TGTGCCAGCAGCCTAGGGGGCCAGCCCCAGCATTTT; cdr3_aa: CASSLGGQPQHF
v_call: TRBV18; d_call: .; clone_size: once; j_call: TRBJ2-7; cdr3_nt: TGTGCCAGCTCAACTACAGGGTCCTACGAGCAGTACTTC; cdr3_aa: CASSTTGSYEQYF
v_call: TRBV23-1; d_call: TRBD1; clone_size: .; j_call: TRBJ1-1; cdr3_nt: TGCGCCAGCAGTCCTACCGGGACAGAGGCTGAAGCTTTCTTT; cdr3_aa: CASSPTGTEAEAFF
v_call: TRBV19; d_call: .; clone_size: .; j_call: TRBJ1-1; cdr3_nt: TGTGCCAGCTTACGAAAGTCCTTAAGCGTCTCATCTAACACTGAAGCTTTCTTT; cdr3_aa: CASLRKSLSVSSNTEAFF
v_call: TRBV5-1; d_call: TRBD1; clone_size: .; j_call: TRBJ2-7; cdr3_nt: TGCGCCAGCAGCTTACAGGGGCTAGGATCCTACGAGCAGTACTTC; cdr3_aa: CASSLQGLGSYEQYF
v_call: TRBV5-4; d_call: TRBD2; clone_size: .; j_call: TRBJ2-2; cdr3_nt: TGTGCCACATCTCGGGGGGGCTCGTTAAGCGGGGAGCTGTTTTTT; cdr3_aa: CATSRGGSLSGELFF
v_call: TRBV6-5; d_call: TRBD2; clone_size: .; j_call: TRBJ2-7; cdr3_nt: TGTGCCAGCAGTTACTCGAGCGGGGGGCCCTACGAGCAGTACTTC; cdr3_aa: CASSYSSGGPYEQYF
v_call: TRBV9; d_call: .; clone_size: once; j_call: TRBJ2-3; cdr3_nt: TGTGCCAGCAGCCCCCCCGGGACTCCTTATTCAACAGATACGCAGTATTTT; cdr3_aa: CASSPPGTPYSTDTQYF
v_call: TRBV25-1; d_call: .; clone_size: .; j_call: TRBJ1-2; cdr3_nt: TGTGCCAGCAGTCAGTACAACTATGGCTACACCTTC; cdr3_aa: CASSQYNYGYTF
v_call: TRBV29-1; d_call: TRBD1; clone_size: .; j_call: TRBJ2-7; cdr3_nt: TGCAGCGTTGGGGACAGGGCCTTCTCCTACGAGCAGTACTTC; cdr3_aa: CSVGDRAFSYEQYF
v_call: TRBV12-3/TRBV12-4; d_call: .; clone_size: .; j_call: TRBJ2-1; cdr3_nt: TGTGCCAGCAGAACCGACAGTTACAATGAGCAGTTCTTC; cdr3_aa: CASRTDSYNEQFF
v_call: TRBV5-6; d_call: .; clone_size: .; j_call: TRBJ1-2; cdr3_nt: TGTGCCAGCAGCTACTTGGGCACAGGGCATCGAGGCTACACCTTC; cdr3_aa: CASSYLGTGHRGYTF
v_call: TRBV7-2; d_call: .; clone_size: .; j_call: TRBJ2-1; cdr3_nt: TGTGCCAGCAGCTTACAGGGTTATGAGCAGTTCTTC; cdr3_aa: CASSLQGYEQFF
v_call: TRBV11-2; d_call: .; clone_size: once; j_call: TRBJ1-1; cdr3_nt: TGTGCCAGCAGCCGCGAACGGGAGAACACTGAAGCTTTCTTT; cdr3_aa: CASSRERENTEAFF
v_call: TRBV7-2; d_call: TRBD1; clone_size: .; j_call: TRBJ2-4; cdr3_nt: TGTGCCAGCAGCTCACAGCTGGGACAGGGAGTATCTAAAAACATTCAGTACTTC; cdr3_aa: CASSSQLGQGVSKNIQYF
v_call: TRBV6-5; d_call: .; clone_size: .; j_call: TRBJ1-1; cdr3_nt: TGTGCCAGCAGTTATCGGACTGGGTGGGCTGAAGCTTTCTTT; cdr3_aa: CASSYRTGWAEAFF